A selection of T cell receptor beta chains follows, all from one sample in a study of OX40 agonist ivuxolimab in advanced cancers. Sequencing was performed with immunoSEQ multiplex PCR; in TCRdb, only in-frame clones are kept and a portion is missing. The sample shows approximately 77,000 clones, around 90% of them seen only once. The sequenced sample was CD4+ or CD8+ T cells sorted from blood, obtained in a trial of the OX40 agonist ivuxolimab. All receptors come from an adult with an advanced solid tumor such as melanoma, head and neck, liver or kidney cancer. Both conserved end residues are part of each CDR3. The order of the fields is J gene, D gene, V gene, clone size, CDR3 length, CDR3 protein, CDR3 DNA. D genes are given only for firm matches. Not every row has a clone size; where given, it reads once, few, many or a size class.

>TRBJ1-5|NA|TRBV4-2|NA|19
CASSLGQGIGEGSNQPQHF
TGTGCCAGCAGCCTAGGGCAGGGAATAGGGGAAGGTAGCAATCAGCCCCAGCATTTT
>TRBJ2-1|NA|TRBV28|NA|17
CASSFPWVEGGYNEQFF
TGTGCCAGCAGTTTCCCCTGGGTTGAGGGAGGTTACAATGAGCAGTTCTTC
>TRBJ2-7|NA|TRBV7-9|NA|13
CASRRTERYEQYF
TGTGCCAGCAGGCGGACAGAACGGTACGAGCAGTACTTC
>TRBJ2-3|NA|TRBV15|NA|14
CATSGVMTPDTQYF
TGTGCCACCTCTGGGGTTATGACCCCAGATACGCAGTATTTT
>TRBJ2-2|TRBD1|TRBV2|NA|16
CASSEAGQRNTGELFF
TGTGCCAGCAGTGAAGCGGGACAGAGGAACACCGGGGAGCTGTTTTTT
>TRBJ2-1|NA|TRBV5-1|NA|14
CASSFENSYNEQFF
TGCGCCAGCAGCTTCGAAAACTCCTACAATGAGCAGTTCTTC
>TRBJ1-1|NA|TRBV12-5|NA|16
CASGLDELGWGTEAFF
TGTGCTAGTGGTTTGGATGAATTAGGTTGGGGTACTGAAGCTTTCTTT
>TRBJ2-5|TRBD1|TRBV6-5|NA|15
CASSAGTGAAETQYF
TGTGCCAGCAGCGCCGGGACAGGGGCGGCAGAGACCCAGTACTTC
>TRBJ1-1|NA|TRBV15|NA|15
CATSAIPSGDTEAFF
TGTGCCACCAGCGCCATTCCATCAGGGGACACTGAAGCTTTCTTT
>TRBJ2-7|NA|TRBV10-3|NA|12
CAISEGSYEQYF
TGTGCCATCAGTGAGGGCTCCTACGAGCAGTACTTC
>TRBJ2-7|NA|TRBV18|once|15
CASSPPESESYEQYF
TGTGCCAGCTCACCACCAGAGTCTGAATCCTACGAGCAGTACTTC
>TRBJ2-5|NA|TRBV7-9|NA|12
CASSLGRETQYF
TGTGCCAGCAGCTTAGGGCGGGAGACCCAGTACTTC
>TRBJ2-2|NA|TRBV11-3|NA|15
CASSPGTMNTGELFF
TGTGCCAGCAGCCCCGGGACCATGAACACCGGGGAGCTGTTTTTT
>TRBJ2-1|NA|TRBV5-6|NA|13
CASSLGYASGEFF
TGTGCCAGCAGCTTGGGGTACGCGAGCGGAGAGTTCTTC
>TRBJ1-4|TRBD1|TRBV7-6|NA|17
CASSLEDRGSTNEKLFF
TGTGCCAGCAGCTTAGAGGACAGGGGTTCAACTAATGAAAAACTGTTTTTT
>TRBJ1-5|NA|TRBV4-3|once|17
CASSQDLEAYSNQPQHF
TGCGCCAGCAGCCAAGATCTTGAGGCTTATAGCAATCAGCCCCAGCATTTT
>TRBJ2-1|TRBD2|TRBV4-3|NA|20
CASSQDTGTSGRAKWAEQFF
TGCGCCAGCAGCCAAGATACCGGGACTAGCGGGAGGGCCAAGTGGGCTGAGCAGTTCTTC
>TRBJ2-3|TRBD2|TRBV19|NA|15
CASSPRVAGGGTQYF
TGTGCCAGTAGTCCCCGAGTAGCGGGGGGGGGTACGCAGTATTTT
>TRBJ2-1|TRBD2|TRBV19|NA|17
CASSSGWVAGESHEQFF
TGTGCCAGTAGTAGTGGTTGGGTAGCGGGAGAGAGCCATGAGCAGTTCTTC
>TRBJ1-1|NA|TRBV2|NA|13
CASSPRENTEAFF
TGTGCCAGCAGTCCCAGGGAGAACACTGAAGCTTTCTTT
>TRBJ2-7|TRBD1|TRBV4-3|once|16
CASSQGPGQGLHEQYF
TGCGCCAGCAGCCAAGGGCCGGGACAGGGCTTACACGAGCAGTACTTC
>TRBJ2-1|NA|TRBV4-2|NA|16
CASSQGIAYSYNEQFF
TGTGCCAGCAGCCAAGGGATAGCTTACTCCTACAATGAGCAGTTCTTC
>TRBJ2-3|TRBD2|TRBV27|NA|14
CASSSGLDLNTQYF
TGTGCCAGCAGTTCCGGACTAGACCTTAATACGCAGTATTTT
>TRBJ2-2|NA|TRBV10-2|NA|14
CASSVGGGLGELFF
TGCGCCAGCAGTGTAGGGGGTGGCTTGGGGGAGCTGTTTTTT
>TRBJ2-1|TRBD2|TRBV4-2|NA|16
CASSQLLADAGNEQFF
TGTGCCAGCAGCCAGCTACTAGCGGACGCGGGAAATGAGCAGTTCTTC
>TRBJ2-7|NA|TRBV15|NA|14
CATSRELGGHEQYF
TGTGCCACCAGCAGAGAGCTCGGGGGCCACGAGCAGTACTTC
>TRBJ2-7|NA|TRBV5-1|NA|13
CASSFGVSYEQYF
TGCGCCAGCAGCTTCGGGGTCTCCTACGAGCAGTACTTC
>TRBJ2-2|TRBD2|TRBV5-4|NA|17
CASSLHGLAPNTGELFF
TGTGCCAGCAGCTTGCATGGACTAGCCCCGAACACCGGGGAGCTGTTTTTT
>TRBJ2-7|NA|TRBV11-3|NA|13
CASSLVGEHEQYF
TGTGCCAGCAGCTTAGTCGGGGAGCACGAGCAGTACTTC